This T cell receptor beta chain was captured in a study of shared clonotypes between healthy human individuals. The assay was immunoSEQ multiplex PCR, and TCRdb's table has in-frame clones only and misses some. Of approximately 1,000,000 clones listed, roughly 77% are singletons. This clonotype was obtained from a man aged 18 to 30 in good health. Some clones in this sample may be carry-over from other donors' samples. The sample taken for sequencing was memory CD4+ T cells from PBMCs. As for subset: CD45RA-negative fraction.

As DNA, the CDR3 is TGTGCCAGCAGTTACTGGGGACTAGCAACCTACAATGAGCAGTTCTTC. Translated, it gives CASSYWGLATYNEQFF. The chain couples TRBV6-5 to TRBJ2-1; 9 bases align to TRBD2. CDR1 is MNHEY and CDR2 is SVGAGI in the germline V gene. Trimming cost V 1 base and J 2 bases; bases outside gene matches: 3. The CDR3 totals 16 residues.